The TCR beta chain under discussion was sequenced for a study of Graves' ophthalmopathy and Graves' hyperthyroidism. The hyperthyroidism patients, aged 18 to 65, had been newly diagnosed, with under 2 months' duration. This clonotype occurred many times. The antigen remains unidentified. TCR beta CDR3 amplification used RNA transcripts. Second-round multiplex PCR came after a first-round RT-PCR that employed HTBI primers. From the multiplex PCR reads, TCRdb called clonotypes with MiXCR, one entry per CDR3 protein. Altogether roughly 420,000 distinct CDR3 sequences are present, more than 20% being singletons, with the ten largest covering roughly 3%. Study-wide results and caveats: Detection in blood was also observed for most expanded thyroid clonotypes above 0.001 frequency. Distinction of ophthalmopathy from stable hyperthyroidism by a 13-signature model reached 85% to 90% sensitivity and 75% to 84% specificity.

The V gene end was trimmed by 11 bases and the J gene end by 7 bases; junction bases not matched to a gene: 10. The CDR3 spans 12 residues. Germline values: CDR1 ENHRY, CDR2 SYGVKD. Sequences were obtained from peripheral blood. V and J are TRBV10-3 and TRBJ2-7; 8 positions agree with TRBD1. The origin of this receptor is a woman in her late teens or twenties with stable Graves' hyperthyroidism. The CDR3 sequence: CAARDRIGEQYF. DNA for the CDR3: TGTGCCGCCCGGGACAGGATCGGGGAGCAGTACTTC.